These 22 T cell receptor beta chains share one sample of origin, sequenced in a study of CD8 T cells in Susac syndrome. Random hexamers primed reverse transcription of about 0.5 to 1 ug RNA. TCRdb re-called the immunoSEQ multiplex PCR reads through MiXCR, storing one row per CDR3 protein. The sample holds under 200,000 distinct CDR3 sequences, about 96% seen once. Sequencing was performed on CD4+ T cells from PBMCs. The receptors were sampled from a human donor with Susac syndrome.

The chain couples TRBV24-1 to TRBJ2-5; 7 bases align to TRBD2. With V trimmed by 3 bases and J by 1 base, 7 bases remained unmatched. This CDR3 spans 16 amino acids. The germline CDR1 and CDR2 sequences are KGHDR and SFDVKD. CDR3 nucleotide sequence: TGTGCCACCAGTGATCCTCGACTAGCCCTCCAAGAGACCCAGTACTTC. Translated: CATSDPRLALQETQYF.

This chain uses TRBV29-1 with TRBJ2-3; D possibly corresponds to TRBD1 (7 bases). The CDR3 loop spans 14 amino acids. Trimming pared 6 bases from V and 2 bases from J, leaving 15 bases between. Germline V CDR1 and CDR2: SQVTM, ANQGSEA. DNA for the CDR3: TGCAGCGTGGGGGGACAGTCAAACACAGATACGCAGTATTTT. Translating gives CSVGGQSNTDTQYF.

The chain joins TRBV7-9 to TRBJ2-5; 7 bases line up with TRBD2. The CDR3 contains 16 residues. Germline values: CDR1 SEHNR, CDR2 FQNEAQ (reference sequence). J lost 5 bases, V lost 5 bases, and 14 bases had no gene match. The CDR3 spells CASSQFSVTSAETQYF. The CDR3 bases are TGTGCCAGCAGCCAGTTCTCGGTTACTAGCGCCGAGACCCAGTACTTC. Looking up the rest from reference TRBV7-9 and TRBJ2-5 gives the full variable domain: DTGVSQNPRHKITKRGQNVTFRCDPISEHNRLYWYRQTLGQGPEFLTYFQNEAQLEKSRLLSDRFSAERPKGSFSTLEIQRTEQGDSAMYLCASSQFSVTSAETQYFGPGTRLLVL.

In nucleotides, the CDR3 is TGTGCCAGCACCCAAGGGGCAGGGCGATACGAGCAGTTCTTC. This encodes CASTQGAGRYEQFF. J is TRBJ2-1 and V is TRBV7-2, with a weak D call TRBD1 (5 bases). Between the trimmed V and J ends, which lost 7 bases and 10 bases, there was a span of 20 bases. This CDR3 has 14 residues. CDR1 and CDR2 (germline): SGHTA, FQGNSA.

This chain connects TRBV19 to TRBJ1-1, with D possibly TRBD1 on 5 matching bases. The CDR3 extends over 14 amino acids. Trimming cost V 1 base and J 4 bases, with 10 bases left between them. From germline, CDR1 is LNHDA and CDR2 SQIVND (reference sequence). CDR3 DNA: TGTGCCAGTAGTATAGTGGGGGGAAGCACTGAAGCTTTCTTT. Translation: CASSIVGGSTEAFF.

This CDR3 reads CATSTSGGITDTQYF. Written as DNA, the CDR3 is TGTGCCACCTCGACTAGCGGGGGGATCACAGATACGCAGTATTTT. This sequence joins TRBV27 and TRBJ2-3; 13 nucleotides align to TRBD2. The CDR3 covers 15 residues. Trimming at V came to 10 bases and at J to 2 bases, leaving 6 bases not matched to a gene. The germline CDR1 and CDR2 sequences are MNHEY and SMNVEV (reference sequence).

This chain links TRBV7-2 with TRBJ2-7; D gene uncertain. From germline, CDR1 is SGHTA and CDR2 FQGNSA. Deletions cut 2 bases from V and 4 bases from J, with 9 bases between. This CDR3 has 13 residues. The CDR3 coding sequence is TGTGCCAGCAGCTTAACCCGAAATTACGAGCAGTACGTC. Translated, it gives CASSLTRNYEQYV.

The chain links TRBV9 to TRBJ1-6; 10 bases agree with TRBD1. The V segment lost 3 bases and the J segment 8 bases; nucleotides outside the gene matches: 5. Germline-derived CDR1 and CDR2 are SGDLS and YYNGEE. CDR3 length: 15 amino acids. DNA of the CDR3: TGTGCCAGCAGCGAGACGACAGGGGGCCATTCACCCCTCCACTTT. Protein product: CASSETTGGHSPLHF.

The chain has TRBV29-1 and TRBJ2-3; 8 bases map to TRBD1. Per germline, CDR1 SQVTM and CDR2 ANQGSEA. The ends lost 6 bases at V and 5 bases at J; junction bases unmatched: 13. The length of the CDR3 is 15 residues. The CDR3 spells CSVARQGKHRDTQYF. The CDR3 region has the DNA TGCAGCGTAGCCAGACAGGGGAAACATAGAGATACGCAGTATTTT.

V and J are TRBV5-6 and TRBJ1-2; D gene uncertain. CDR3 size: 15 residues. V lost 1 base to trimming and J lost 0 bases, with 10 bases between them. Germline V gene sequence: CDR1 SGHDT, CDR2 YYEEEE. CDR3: CASSLNTGTNYGYTF. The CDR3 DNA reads TGTGCCAGCAGCTTGAACACGGGTACTAACTATGGCTACACCTTC. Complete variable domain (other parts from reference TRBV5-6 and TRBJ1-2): DAGVTQSPTHLIKTRGQQVTLRCSPKSGHDTVSWYQQALGQGPQFIFQYYEEEERQRGNFPDRFSGHQFPNYSSELNVNALLLGDSALYLCASSLNTGTNYGYTFGSGTRLTVV.

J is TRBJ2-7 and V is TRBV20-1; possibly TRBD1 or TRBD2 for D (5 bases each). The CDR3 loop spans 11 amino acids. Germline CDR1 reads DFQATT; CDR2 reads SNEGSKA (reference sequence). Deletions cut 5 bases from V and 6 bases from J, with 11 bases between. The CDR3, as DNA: TGCAGTGCTCGAAGTGGGGGCGAGCAGTACTTC. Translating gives CSARSGGEQYF.

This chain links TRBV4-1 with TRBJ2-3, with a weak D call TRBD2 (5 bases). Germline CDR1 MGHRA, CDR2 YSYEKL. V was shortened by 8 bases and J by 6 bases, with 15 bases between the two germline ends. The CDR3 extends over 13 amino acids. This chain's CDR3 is CASRGSSVDTQYF. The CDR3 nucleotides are TGCGCCAGCCGTGGGAGTAGCGTCGATACGCAGTATTTT.

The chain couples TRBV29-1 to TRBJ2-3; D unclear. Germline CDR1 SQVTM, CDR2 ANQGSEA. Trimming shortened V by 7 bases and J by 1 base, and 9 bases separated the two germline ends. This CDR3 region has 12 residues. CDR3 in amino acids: CSALKGTDTQYF. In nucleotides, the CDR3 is TGCAGCGCCCTAAAGGGCACAGATACGCAGTATTTT.

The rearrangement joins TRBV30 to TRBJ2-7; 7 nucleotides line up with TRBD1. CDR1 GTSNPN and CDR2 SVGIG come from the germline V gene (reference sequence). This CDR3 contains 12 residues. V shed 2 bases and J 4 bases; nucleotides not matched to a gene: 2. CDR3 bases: TGTGCCTGGAGTCCCAGGGGGTACGAGCAGTACTTC. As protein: CAWSPRGYEQYF. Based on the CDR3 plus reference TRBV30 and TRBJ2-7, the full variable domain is SQTIHQWPATLVQPVGSPLSLECTVEGTSNPNLYWYRQAAGRGLQLLFYSVGIGQISSEVPQNLSASRPQDRQFILSSKKLLLSDSGFYLCAWSPRGYEQYFGPGTRLTVT.

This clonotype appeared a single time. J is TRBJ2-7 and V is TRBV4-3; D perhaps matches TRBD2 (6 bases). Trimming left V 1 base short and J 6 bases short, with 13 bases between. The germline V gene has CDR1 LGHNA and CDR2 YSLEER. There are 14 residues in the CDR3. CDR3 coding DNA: TGCGCCAGCAGCCAAGGCCTCCCGGGGGTCGAGCAGTACTTC. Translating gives CASSQGLPGVEQYF.

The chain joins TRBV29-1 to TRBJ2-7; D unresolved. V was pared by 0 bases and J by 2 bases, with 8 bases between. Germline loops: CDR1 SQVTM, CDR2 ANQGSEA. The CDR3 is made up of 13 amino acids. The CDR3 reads CSVEEAVTYEQYF. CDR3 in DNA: TGCAGCGTTGAAGAGGCAGTTACCTACGAGCAGTACTTC.

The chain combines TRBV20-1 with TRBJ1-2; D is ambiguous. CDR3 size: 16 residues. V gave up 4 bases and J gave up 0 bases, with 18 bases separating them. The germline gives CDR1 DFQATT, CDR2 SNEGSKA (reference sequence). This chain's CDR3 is CSAMPGLNTANYGYTF. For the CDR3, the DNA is TGCAGTGCTATGCCTGGACTCAATACAGCTAACTATGGCTACACCTTC.

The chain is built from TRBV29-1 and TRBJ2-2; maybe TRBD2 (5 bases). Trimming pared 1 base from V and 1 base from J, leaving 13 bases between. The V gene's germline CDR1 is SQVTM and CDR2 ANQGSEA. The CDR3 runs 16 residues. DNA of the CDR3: TGCAGCGTTGAAGTCGGACTCGACCTGAACACCGGGGAGCTGTTTTTT. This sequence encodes CSVEVGLDLNTGELFF.

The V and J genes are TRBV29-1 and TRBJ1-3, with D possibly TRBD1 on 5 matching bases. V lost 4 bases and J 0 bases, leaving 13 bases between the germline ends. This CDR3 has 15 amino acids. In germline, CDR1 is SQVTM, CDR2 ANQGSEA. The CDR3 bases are TGCAGCGTTGTGGTCGGGACCGACTCTGGAAACACCATATATTTT. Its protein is CSVVVGTDSGNTIYF.

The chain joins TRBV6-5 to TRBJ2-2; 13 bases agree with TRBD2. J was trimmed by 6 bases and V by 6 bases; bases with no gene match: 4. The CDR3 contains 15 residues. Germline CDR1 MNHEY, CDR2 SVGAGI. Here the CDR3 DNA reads TGTGCCAGCAGAGGTGGACTAGCGGGAGCCGGGGAGCTGTTTTTT. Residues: CASRGGLAGAGELFF.

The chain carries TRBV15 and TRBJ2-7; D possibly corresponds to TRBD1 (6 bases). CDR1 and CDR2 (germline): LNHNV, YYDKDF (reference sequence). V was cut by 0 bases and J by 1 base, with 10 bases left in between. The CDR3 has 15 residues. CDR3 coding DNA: TGTGCCACCAGCAGAGATACAGGGATGTCCTACGAGCAGTACTTC. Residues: CATSRDTGMSYEQYF.

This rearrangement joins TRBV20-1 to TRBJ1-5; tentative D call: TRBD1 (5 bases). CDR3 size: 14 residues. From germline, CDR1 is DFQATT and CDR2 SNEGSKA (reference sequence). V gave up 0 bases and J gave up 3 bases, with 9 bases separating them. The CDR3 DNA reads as TGCAGTGCTAGAGATGCAGGGTACAATCAGCCCCAGCATTTT. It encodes CSARDAGYNQPQHF.